These T cell receptor beta chains were read from a single sample in a study of blood T cell repertoires in COVID-19. The repertoire was sequenced with immunoSEQ multiplex PCR; TCRdb's copy has only in-frame clones and lacks some. The table records around 250,000 clones, approximately 86% of them present only once. Sequencing used PBMCs or T cells enriched from blood (not recorded which). These receptors all come from a woman in her fifties or sixties who had recovered from COVID-19. CDR3s leave out the opening cysteine and the closing phenylalanine or tryptophan.

v_gene: TRBV2; j_gene: TRBJ2-3; CDR3aa: ASRSQRKGGDTQY
v_gene: TRBV19; j_gene: TRBJ2-5; CDR3aa: ASSIVRGAQETQY
v_gene: TRBV14; j_gene: TRBJ2-1; CDR3aa: ASSQTSGSYNEQF
v_gene: TRBV19; j_gene: TRBJ2-7; CDR3aa: ASSIAGGASEQY
v_gene: TRBV7-2; j_gene: TRBJ1-5; CDR3aa: ASSFREDQPQH
v_gene: TRBV3-1/TRBV3-2; j_gene: TRBJ2-7; CDR3aa: ASSQDGGAGRSYEQY
v_gene: TRBV14; j_gene: TRBJ1-2; CDR3aa: ASSLRVGGYT
v_gene: TRBV7-9; j_gene: TRBJ1-4; CDR3aa: ASSFDRVREKLF
v_gene: TRBV18; j_gene: TRBJ2-6; CDR3aa: ASSPITGISGANVLT
v_gene: TRBV30; j_gene: TRBJ1-3; CDR3aa: AWSQRNAASGNTIY
v_gene: TRBV12-3/TRBV12-4; j_gene: TRBJ1-2; CDR3aa: ASSLFRGNGYT
v_gene: TRBV25-1; j_gene: TRBJ1-4; CDR3aa: ASSDPGRANEKLF
v_gene: TRBV30; j_gene: TRBJ2-1; CDR3aa: AGRQGSGGALYNEQF
v_gene: TRBV28; j_gene: TRBJ1-6; CDR3aa: ASSYPRDRVFPPLH
v_gene: TRBV7-2; j_gene: TRBJ1-2; CDR3aa: ASSLDTAGGGYGYT
v_gene: TRBV7-2; j_gene: TRBJ2-3; CDR3aa: ASSTGQLDTQY
v_gene: TRBV2; j_gene: TRBJ2-5; CDR3aa: ASRLRGVGQETQY
v_gene: TRBV3-1/TRBV3-2; j_gene: TRBJ2-1; CDR3aa: ASSQEIQANEQF
v_gene: TRBV5-4; j_gene: TRBJ2-7; CDR3aa: ASSADSQQTLEY
v_gene: TRBV2; j_gene: TRBJ1-5; CDR3aa: ASSEGGGGQPQH
v_gene: TRBV14; j_gene: TRBJ1-3; CDR3aa: ASSQTRSGNTIY
v_gene: TRBV7-9; j_gene: TRBJ2-5; CDR3aa: ASSLIGGTGETQY